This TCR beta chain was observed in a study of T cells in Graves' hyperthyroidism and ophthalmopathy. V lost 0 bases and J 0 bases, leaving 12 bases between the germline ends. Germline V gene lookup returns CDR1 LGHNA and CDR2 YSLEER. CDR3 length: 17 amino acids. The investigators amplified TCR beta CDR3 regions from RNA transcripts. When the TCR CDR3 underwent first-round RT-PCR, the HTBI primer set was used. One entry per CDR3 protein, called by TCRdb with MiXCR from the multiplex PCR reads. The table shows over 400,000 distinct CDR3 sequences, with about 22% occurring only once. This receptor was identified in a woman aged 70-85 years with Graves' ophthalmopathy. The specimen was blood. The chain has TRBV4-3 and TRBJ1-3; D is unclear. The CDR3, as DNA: TGCGCCAGCAGCCAAGATCTAGGCCTGCACTCTGGAAACACCATATATTTT. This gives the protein CASSQDLGLHSGNTIYF.